Below, 17 T cell receptor beta chains from the same sample are listed, as sequenced in a study of blood T cell repertoires in COVID-19. Only in-frame clones appear in the TCRdb table, and some are missing; sequencing was by immunoSEQ multiplex PCR. The sample holds about 110,000 clones, roughly 79% seen once. The specimen sequenced was peripheral blood. The receptor source for this set is a woman in her seventies with acute or convalescent COVID-19.

J is TRBJ2-3 and V is TRBV7-2; no clear D. CDR1 is SGHTA, CDR2 FQGNSA, per germline. V dropped 5 bases and J dropped 0 bases, with 12 bases sitting between them. The CDR3 totals 15 residues. DNA of the CDR3: TGTGCCAGCAGCCCAAGAGCGCGAAGCACAGATACGCAGTATTTT. Amino acid sequence: CASSPRARSTDTQYF. The full variable domain, in which reference TRBV7-2 and TRBJ2-3 provide the parts outside the CDR3, is GAGVSQSPSNKVTEKGKDVELRCDPISGHTALYWYRQSLGQGLEFLIYFQGNSAPDKSGLPSDRFSAERTGGSVSTLTIQRTQQEDSAVYLCASSPRARSTDTQYFGPGTRLTVL.

In nucleotides, the CDR3 is TGCGCCAGCAGTACGCAGGAATCTTTCTCCTACAATGAGCAGTTCTTC. It is translated as CASSTQESFSYNEQFF. The chain carries TRBV5-1 and TRBJ2-1; no definite D call. This CDR3 region has 16 residues. CDR1 and CDR2 from the germline V gene are SGHRS and YFSETQ. V lost 5 bases to trimming and J lost 0 bases, with 15 bases between them. Full variable domain (missing parts from reference TRBV5-1 and TRBJ2-1): KAGVTQTPRYLIKTRGQQVTLSCSPISGHRSVSWYQQTPGQGLQFLFEYFSETQRNKGNFPGRFSGRQFSNSRSEMNVSTLELGDSALYLCASSTQESFSYNEQFFGPGTRLTVL.

This chain links TRBV10-3 with TRBJ2-7, with TRBD1 matching 9 bases. Losses at the gene ends were 3 bases for V and 4 bases for J; bases not matched to a gene: 4. Per the germline V gene, CDR1 is ENHRY and CDR2 is SYGVKD. The CDR3 runs 14 residues. The CDR3 spells CAISEGTGPYEQYF. The DNA of the CDR3 is TGTGCCATCAGTGAAGGGACAGGGCCTTACGAGCAGTACTTC.

This sequence joins TRBV21-1 and TRBJ2-7; the D call in the table, TRBD1, was not verified against the DNA. TRBV21-1 is termed a pseudogene. The CDR3 length is 14 residues. The CDR3 here is CASSTQGKAYEQYF. The CDR3 nucleotides read TGTGCCAGCAGCACACAGGGGAAAGCCTACGAGCAGTACTTC.

The chain carries TRBV30 and TRBJ2-3; D perhaps matches TRBD1 (5 bases). CDR1 and CDR2 from the germline V gene are GTSNPN and SVGIG (reference sequence). This CDR3 is 14 amino acids long. With 1 base removed from V and 3 bases from J, the gap between germline ends came to 11 bases. The chain's CDR3 is CAWSEGVGTDTQYF. The CDR3 coding sequence is TGTGCCTGGAGTGAAGGGGTGGGAACAGATACGCAGTATTTT.

This chain's CDR3 is CASSSLDSVYEQYF. The CDR3 DNA is TGTGCCAGCAGCTCCTTGGACAGCGTCTACGAGCAGTACTTC. The chain uses TRBV7-2 and TRBJ2-7, with a weak D call TRBD1 (6 bases). Germline lookup yields CDR1 SGHTA and CDR2 FQGNSA. V lost 4 bases, J lost 3 bases, and 13 bases lay in between. This CDR3 is built from 14 residues.

The CDR3: CASSIGSGVVYSNQPQHF. CDR3 bases: TGTGCCAGCAGCATAGGGTCAGGGGTTGTTTATAGCAATCAGCCCCAGCATTTT. The genes are TRBV7-2 and TRBJ1-5, with D perhaps TRBD1 (6 bases). V was cut by 5 bases and J by 0 bases, with 20 bases left in between. The CDR3 loop spans 18 amino acids. The germline CDR1 and CDR2 sequences are SGHTA and FQGNSA.

This chain links TRBV7-2 with TRBJ1-4; 7 bases are a match to TRBD1. Per germline, CDR1 SGHTA and CDR2 FQGNSA. This CDR3 has 15 residues. The junction had 7 bases not matched to a gene; V was cut back by 1 base and J by 8 bases. DNA for the CDR3: TGTGCCAGCAGCTTAGTTGCAGGGGGGAACGAAAAACTGTTTTTT. It codes for CASSLVAGGNEKLFF.

The chain uses TRBV9 and TRBJ2-7; D is uncertain. V lost 0 bases and J 0 bases, leaving 4 bases between the germline ends. Germline V gene lookup returns CDR1 SGDLS and CDR2 YYNGEE. The length of the CDR3 is 13 residues. In DNA, the CDR3 is TGTGCCAGCAGCGTAGGGAGCTCCTACGAGCAGTACTTC. Its translation: CASSVGSSYEQYF.

This clone was found a few times. The chain links TRBV6-5 to TRBJ2-2; the D gene is possibly TRBD1 (6 bases). Between the trimmed V and J ends, which lost 2 bases and 3 bases, there was a span of 10 bases. This CDR3 has 15 residues. Germline CDR1 and CDR2: MNHEY and SVGAGI. The CDR3 region has the DNA TGTGCCAGCAGTTACGAGGCAGGGGACACCGGGGAGCTGTTTTTT. It yields the protein CASSYEAGDTGELFF.

V usage is TRBV4-1 and J usage is TRBJ1-1; the D is unclear. Trimming removed 3 bases at V and 6 bases at J, with 17 bases between. This CDR3 has 15 residues. The germline gives CDR1 MGHRA, CDR2 YSYEKL. CDR3 in amino acids: CASSQPQVIVSEAFF. The CDR3 bases are TGCGCCAGCAGCCAGCCTCAGGTGATTGTATCTGAAGCTTTCTTT.

This clone was recorded only once. The rearrangement uses TRBV9 and TRBJ2-7; 8 bases fit TRBD1. CDR1 is SGDLS, CDR2 YYNGEE, per germline. Trimming took 2 bases from V and 2 from J; bases not matched to a gene: 6. The CDR3 length is 15 residues. CDR3 DNA: TGTGCCAGCAGCGTTCTCGACAGGGGCCCCTACGAGCAGTACTTC. Amino acids: CASSVLDRGPYEQYF. The full variable domain, in which reference TRBV9 and TRBJ2-7 provide the parts outside the CDR3, is DSGVTQTPKHLITATGQRVTLRCSPRSGDLSVYWYQQSLDQGLQFLIQYYNGEERAKGNILERFSAQQFPDLHSELNLSSLELGDSALYFCASSVLDRGPYEQYFGPGTRLTVT.

The chain carries TRBV27 and TRBJ2-6, with D unresolved. Looked up from germline, CDR1 is MNHEY and CDR2 is SMNVEV (reference sequence). The CDR3 runs 14 residues. The germline V and J ends were trimmed by 4 bases and 0 bases, with 4 bases remaining between them. The CDR3 nucleotides read TGTGCCAGCAGTTCCTTCTCTGGGGCCAACGTCCTGACTTTC. Amino acid sequence: CASSSFSGANVLTF.

This chain joins TRBV24-1 and TRBJ2-6; tentative D call: TRBD2 (5 bases). The ends were cut back, 6 bases at V and 4 bases at J, with 9 bases in the middle. There are 14 residues in the CDR3. Germline V gene data show CDR1 as KGHDR and CDR2 as SFDVKD. The CDR3 DNA reads as TGTGCCACCAGTCCTACGGGGGGGGCCAACGTCCTGACTTTC. Residues: CATSPTGGANVLTF.

This clone was detected once. V usage is TRBV3-1 (or the pseudogene TRBV3-2) and J usage is TRBJ1-1, with D uncertain. With 1 base removed from V and 5 bases from J, the gap between germline ends came to 8 bases. This CDR3 region has 13 residues. Germline CDR1 reads LGHDT; CDR2 reads YNNKEL (reference sequence). The CDR3 is CASSQGRETEAFF. CDR3 nucleotides: TGTGCCAGCAGCCAAGGAAGAGAGACTGAAGCTTTCTTT.

The rearrangement links TRBV19 to TRBJ2-3; tentative D call: TRBD2 (5 bases). The V gene's germline CDR1 is LNHDA and CDR2 SQIVND (reference sequence). CDR3 size: 15 residues. Trimming cost V 6 bases and J 2 bases, with 15 bases left between them. The DNA of the CDR3 is TGTGCCAGTAGCCTCAAGGGAGTCCACACAGATACGCAGTATTTT. Encoded protein: CASSLKGVHTDTQYF.

This clone was observed a handful of times. The V call is TRBV6-5, the J call TRBJ1-3; TRBD1 might be the D (6 bases). In germline, CDR1 is MNHEY, CDR2 SVGAGI. The length of the CDR3 is 14 residues. V gave up 8 bases and J gave up 3 bases, with 14 bases separating them. The CDR3 spells CASAPQGFGNTIYF. In DNA, the CDR3 is TGTGCCAGCGCGCCCCAGGGGTTTGGAAACACCATATATTTT.